Listed below are T cell receptor beta chains from one sample, sequenced in a study of cytomegalovirus exposure and HLA in healthy donors. The table came from immunoSEQ multiplex PCR; TCRdb's copy has only in-frame clones and leaves some out. Here the sample spans around 180,000 clones, 60% to 80% being singletons. Sequenced: PBMCs. These receptors originate from a woman between 50 and 59 years old in good health and CMV-seropositive. The CDR3 runs from the conserved cysteine through the conserved F or W. D genes are given only for firm matches. Only some rows state a clone size, as once, few, many or a class for expanded clones.

D gene	clone size	J gene	V gene	CDR3 DNA	CDR3 protein
.	.	TRBJ2-7	TRBV5-1	TGCGCCAGCAGCTTTGCCCCCCTCTACGAGCAGTACTTC	CASSFAPLYEQYF
.	.	TRBJ1-5	TRBV5-1	TGCGCCAGCAGCTTGGACAGTAACAATCAGCCCCAGCATTTT	CASSLDSNNQPQHF
TRBD1	.	TRBJ2-7	TRBV2	TGTGCCAGCAGTGTTTTGGACAGGGGAGCCTACGAGCAGTACTTC	CASSVLDRGAYEQYF
TRBD1	once	TRBJ1-3	TRBV5-1	TGCGCCAGCAGCTTGGAACAGGGGGATGGAAACACCATATATTTT	CASSLEQGDGNTIYF
TRBD1	.	TRBJ1-6	TRBV27	TGTGCCACCTCGGACAGGGGGCGCAAGAATTCACCCCTCCACTTT	CATSDRGRKNSPLHF
TRBD1	.	TRBJ2-1	TRBV9	TGTGCCAGCAGCGTAGGGGCAGGACAGGGGGTGCGAAACAATGAGCAGTTCTTC	CASSVGAGQGVRNNEQFF
TRBD2	.	TRBJ2-7	TRBV7-9	TGTGCCAGCAGCCCTGGAGAAGCGGGGAGGTACTTC	CASSPGEAGRYF
.	.	TRBJ1-6	TRBV30	TGTGCCTGGAGCCCGGGGAGCTCCTATAATTCACCCCTCCACTTT	CAWSPGSSYNSPLHF
TRBD1	few	TRBJ2-1	TRBV19	TGTGCCAGTAGTATTACAGGGGGCGGTGAGCAGTTCTTC	CASSITGGGEQFF
.	.	TRBJ1-2	TRBV9	TGTGCCAGCAGCGTAGATGGTCAGAGGGTTAACTATGGCTACACCTTC	CASSVDGQRVNYGYTF
.	few	TRBJ2-3	TRBV10-2	TGCGCCACCGGGGACATATATACGCAGTATTTT	CATGDIYTQYF
TRBD2	once	TRBJ2-6	TRBV7-4	TGTGCCAGCAGCTTAGGTTCTAGCGGAAGGACCGGGGCCAACGTCCTGACTTTC	CASSLGSSGRTGANVLTF
TRBD2	.	TRBJ2-1	TRBV11-1	TGTGCCAGCAGAATGGGGACTAGCGGGGGGAGCTCCTACAATGAGCAGTTCTTC	CASRMGTSGGSSYNEQFF
TRBD1	.	TRBJ1-1	TRBV6-1	TGTGCCAGCGGTCGTCAGGGGGACACTGAAGCTTTCTTT	CASGRQGDTEAFF